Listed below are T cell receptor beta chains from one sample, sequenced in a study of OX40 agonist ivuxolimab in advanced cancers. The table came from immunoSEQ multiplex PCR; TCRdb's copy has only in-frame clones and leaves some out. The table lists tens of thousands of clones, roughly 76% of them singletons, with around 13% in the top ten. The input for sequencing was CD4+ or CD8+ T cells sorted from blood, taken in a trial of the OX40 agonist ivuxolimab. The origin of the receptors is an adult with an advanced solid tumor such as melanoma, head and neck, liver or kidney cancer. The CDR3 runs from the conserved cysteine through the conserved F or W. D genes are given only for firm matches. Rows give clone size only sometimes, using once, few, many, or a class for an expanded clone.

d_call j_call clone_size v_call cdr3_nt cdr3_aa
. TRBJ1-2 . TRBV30 TGTGCCTGGGCTTTGGCGCGTAGAAAGACCTATGGCTACACCTTC CAWALARRKTYGYTF
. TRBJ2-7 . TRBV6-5 TGTGCCAGCAGTTTTGAGGGCCCCGGCTACGAGCAGTACTTC CASSFEGPGYEQYF
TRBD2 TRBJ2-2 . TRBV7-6 TGTGCCAGCAGCATCCCTAGCGGGGGGGCTGACACCGGGGAGCTGTTTTTT CASSIPSGGADTGELFF
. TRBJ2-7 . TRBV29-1 TGCAGCGTTTTCGCCGACGGCTACGAGCAGTACTTC CSVFADGYEQYF
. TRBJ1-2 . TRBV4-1 TGCGCCAGCAGCCAAGACCCCGGACAAGGTCCATATGGCTACACCTTC CASSQDPGQGPYGYTF
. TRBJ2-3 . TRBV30 TGTGCCTGGATCAAAGGAGGGGGGACTTCCTGGGATACGCAGTATTTT CAWIKGGGTSWDTQYF
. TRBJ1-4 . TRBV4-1 TGCGCCAGCAGCCAGGAGGACCTAAATAGAGGTGAAAAACTGTTTTTT CASSQEDLNRGEKLFF
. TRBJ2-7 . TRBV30 TGTGCCTGGAGTGGGGACGGCGAGCAGTACTTC CAWSGDGEQYF
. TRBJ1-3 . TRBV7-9 TGTGCCAGCAGCCAGGGTAGGACTGGAAACACCATATATTTT CASSQGRTGNTIYF
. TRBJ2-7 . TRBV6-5 TGTGCCAGCAGTCCCCACCCCTACGAGCAGTACTTC CASSPHPYEQYF
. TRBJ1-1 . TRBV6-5 TGTGCCAGCAGTTACTCAGTGAACACTGAAGCTTTCTTT CASSYSVNTEAFF
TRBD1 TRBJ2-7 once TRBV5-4 TGTGCCAGCAGCATGGGACAGGCCTACGAGCAGTACTTC CASSMGQAYEQYF
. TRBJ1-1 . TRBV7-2 TGTGCCAGCAGCCGCTCTGCGGGGGGGAACACTGAAGCTTTCTTT CASSRSAGGNTEAFF
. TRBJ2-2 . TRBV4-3 TGCGCCAGCAGCCAAGATAGGGTCTCTCCCGACACCGGGGAGCTGTTTTTT CASSQDRVSPDTGELFF
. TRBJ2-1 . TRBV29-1 TGCAGCGTTGTCGGGGGACGTGGGTTTGAGGAGCAGTTCTTC CSVVGGRGFEEQFF
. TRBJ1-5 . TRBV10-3 TGTGCCATCAGCCAGGGCGGGGGCCAGCCCCAGCATTTT CAISQGGGQPQHF
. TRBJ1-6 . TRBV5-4 TGCGCCAGCAGCCAAGGGTGGCAGGACTCCTATAATTCACCCCTCCACTTT CASSQGWQDSYNSPLHF
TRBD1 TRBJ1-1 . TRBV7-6 TGTGCCAGCAGCTCCCTGGGCTGGACAGGGCCGAACACTGAAGCTTTCTTT CASSSLGWTGPNTEAFF
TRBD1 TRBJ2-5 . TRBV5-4 TGTGCCACCGCAATGCGGGGGGACAGGGGAGAGACCCAGTACTTC CATAMRGDRGETQYF
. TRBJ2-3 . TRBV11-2 TGTGCCAGCAGCTTAGCTGGGAGGAGCACAGATACGCAGTATTTT CASSLAGRSTDTQYF
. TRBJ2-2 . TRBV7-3 TGTGCCAGCAGCTCGGGGCAGAACGGGGAGCTGTTTTTT CASSSGQNGELFF
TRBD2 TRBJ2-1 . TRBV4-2 TGTGCCAGCAGCCAGACGCGGGGGTATAGGGTTGAGCAGTTCTTC CASSQTRGYRVEQFF
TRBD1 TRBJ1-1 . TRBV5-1 TGCGCCAGCAGCCTCGGACAGGGATGGGGTGGCACTGAAGCTTTCTTT CASSLGQGWGGTEAFF
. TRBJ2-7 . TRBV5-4 TGTGCCAGCAGCTCGATCCCCTCCTACGAGCAGTACTTC CASSSIPSYEQYF
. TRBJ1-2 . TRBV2 TGTGCCAGCATGGAATTAAGTCGGCCGAGCTATGGCTACACCTTC CASMELSRPSYGYTF
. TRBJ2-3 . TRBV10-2 TGCGCCAGCAGCGATCAGGGGAGCACAGATACGCAGTATTTT CASSDQGSTDTQYF
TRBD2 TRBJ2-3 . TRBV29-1 TGCAGCGTGAGCGGGGGGGAATACACAGATACGCAGTATTTT CSVSGGEYTDTQYF
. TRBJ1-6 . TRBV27 TGTGCCAGCAGCTGGGGCCGGGGGGATTCACCCCTCCACTTT CASSWGRGDSPLHF
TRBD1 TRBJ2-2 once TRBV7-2 TGTGCCAGCAGCCGGCGCGGGACAGGGGGGGCCGGGGAGCTGTTTTTT CASSRRGTGGAGELFF
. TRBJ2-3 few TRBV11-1 TGTGCCAGCAGCGATTTGTCCTTGGCAGATACGCAGTATTTT CASSDLSLADTQYF
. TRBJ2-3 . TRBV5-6 TGTGCCAGCAGCCCGCCGGTCGGCCCCCGGGACTCTTTCACAGATACGCAGTATTTT CASSPPVGPRDSFTDTQYF
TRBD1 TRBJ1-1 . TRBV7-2 TGTGCCAGCAGCTTGGGGGAAACAGGGGGAGTAGCTTTCTTT CASSLGETGGVAFF
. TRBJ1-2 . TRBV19 TGTGCCAGCGGGGCAGGGAACTATGGCTACACCTTC CASGAGNYGYTF
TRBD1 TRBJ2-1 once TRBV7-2 TGTGCCAGCAGCATTCTGACAGGGGGTGAGCAGTTCTTC CASSILTGGEQFF
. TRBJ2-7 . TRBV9 TGTGCCAGCAGCGTAGGGGGAACAGGCGCCTACGAGCAGTACTTC CASSVGGTGAYEQYF
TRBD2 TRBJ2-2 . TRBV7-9 TGTGCCAGCAGCTTAGATCCAGCGGGGGCGAACACCGGGGAGCTGTTTTTT CASSLDPAGANTGELFF
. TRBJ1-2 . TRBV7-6 TGTGCCAGCAGCTTAGACGAAGGGGGCTATGGCTACACCTTC CASSLDEGGYGYTF
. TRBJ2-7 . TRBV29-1 TGCAGCGTTCTTGTGAGCGGCGACGAGCAGTACTTC CSVLVSGDEQYF
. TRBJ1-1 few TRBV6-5 TGTGCCAGCAGTTACTCAGCGGGCAACACTGAAGCTTTCTTT CASSYSAGNTEAFF
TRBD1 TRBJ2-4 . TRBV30 TGTGCCTGGAGTGTGGGGACAGGGGATGACATTCAGTACTTC CAWSVGTGDDIQYF
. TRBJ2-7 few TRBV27 TGTGCCAGCAGTTTGAACCAGGGGATCTCCTACGAGCAGTACTTC CASSLNQGISYEQYF
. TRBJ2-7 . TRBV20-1 TGCAGTGCTATGGCGGGGTACGAGCAGTACTTC CSAMAGYEQYF
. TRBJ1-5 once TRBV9 TGTGCCAGCTCCGTGGGGGAGGGACAGCCCCAGCATTTT CASSVGEGQPQHF
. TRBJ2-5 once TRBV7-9 TGTGCCAGCAGCTTAGTCAATTGGTCAGGGGAAGAGACCCAGTACTTC CASSLVNWSGEETQYF
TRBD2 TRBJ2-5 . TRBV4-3 TGCGCCAGCAGCCAAGATCTTCCTATTTTAGCGGGGGAACAAGAGACCCAGTACTTC CASSQDLPILAGEQETQYF
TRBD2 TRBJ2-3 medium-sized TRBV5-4 TGTGCCAGCAGCACATTGCCCGGGACTAGTACTGATACGCAGTATTTT CASSTLPGTSTDTQYF
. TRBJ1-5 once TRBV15 TGTGCCACCAGCAGTGCCGTGGGGACGGAGCAGCCCCAGCATTTT CATSSAVGTEQPQHF
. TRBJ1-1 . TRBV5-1 TGCGCCAGCAGCTTCCGGGGAGTGAACACTGAAGCTTTCTTT CASSFRGVNTEAFF
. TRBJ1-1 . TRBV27 TGTGCCAGCGGCCCCACGACTGAAGCTTTCTTT CASGPTTEAFF
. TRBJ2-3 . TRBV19 TGTGCCAGTAGTTGGGGTGGGGGGCGCAGCACAGATACGCAGTATTTT CASSWGGGRSTDTQYF
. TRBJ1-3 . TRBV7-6 TGTGCCAGCAGCTTGGGCGTCTCGGGAGGAAACACCATATATTTT CASSLGVSGGNTIYF
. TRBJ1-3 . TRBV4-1 TGCGCCAGCAGCTCCAAGGGTGGGACGCCCCTCTCTGGAAACACCATATATTTT CASSSKGGTPLSGNTIYF
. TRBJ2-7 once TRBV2 TGTGCCAGCAGTCTCGGACTCTACGAGCAGTACTTC CASSLGLYEQYF
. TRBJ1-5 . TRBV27 TGTGCCAGCAGCCGGGACGTAGGTCAGCCCCAGCATTTT CASSRDVGQPQHF
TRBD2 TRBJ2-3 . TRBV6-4 TGTGCCAGCAGTCGAGCGGGGGGGACAGATACGCAGTATTTT CASSRAGGTDTQYF
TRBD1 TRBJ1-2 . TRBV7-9 TGTGCCAGCAGCTTATTCGACAGGGTGCTTGGCTACACCTTC CASSLFDRVLGYTF
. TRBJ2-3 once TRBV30 TGTGCCTGGAGTGTGGCCAACACAGATACGCAGTATTTT CAWSVANTDTQYF
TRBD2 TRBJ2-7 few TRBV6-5 TGTGCCAGCAGGGAGGGCGGGGGCTCCTACGAGCAGTACTTC CASREGGGSYEQYF